This T cell receptor (delta chain) is drawn from a study of gamma-delta T cells after stem cell transplantation. There are a few counts of this clone. This CDR3 spans 21 amino acids. V was clipped by 3 bases and J by 6 bases; unmatched bases: 25. CDR1 is TSWWSYY and CDR2 is QGS in the germline V gene. TCRdb re-identified clones in the RT-PCR reads via CATT. The sample lists roughly 1,200 delta-chain clones; 2.5% were seen once. The clonotype originates from a human donor. It is not recorded whose cells these are; they may come from a transplant donor. V usage is TRDV1 and J usage is TRDJ1; 10 bases match TRDD3. The sample was gamma-delta T cells. In DNA, the CDR3 is TGTGCTCTTGGGGACCTCCATACGGGGTACTGGGGGATCCGACGTGAGTATAAACTCATCTTT. It codes for CALGDLHTGYWGIRREYKLIF.